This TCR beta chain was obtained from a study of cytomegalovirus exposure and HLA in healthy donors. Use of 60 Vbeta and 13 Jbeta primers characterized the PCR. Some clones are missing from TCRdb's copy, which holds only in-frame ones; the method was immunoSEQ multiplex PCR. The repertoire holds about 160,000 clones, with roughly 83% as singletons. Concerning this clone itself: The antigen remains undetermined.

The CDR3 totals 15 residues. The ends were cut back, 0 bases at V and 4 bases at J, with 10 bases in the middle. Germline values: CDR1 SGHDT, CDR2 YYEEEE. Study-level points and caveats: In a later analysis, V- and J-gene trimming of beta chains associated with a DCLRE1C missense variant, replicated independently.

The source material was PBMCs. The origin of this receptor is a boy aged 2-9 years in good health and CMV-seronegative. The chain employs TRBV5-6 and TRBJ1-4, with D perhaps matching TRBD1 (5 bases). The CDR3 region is CASSLERGFNEKLFF. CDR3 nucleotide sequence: TGTGCCAGCAGCTTGGAAAGGGGTTTTAATGAAAAACTGTTTTTT.